The 5 T cell receptor beta chains reported below all come from one sample, sequenced in a study of blood T cell repertoires in COVID-19. Using immunoSEQ multiplex PCR, the repertoire was profiled, and TCRdb retains in-frame clones only, with some absent. This repertoire shows over 150,000 clones, approximately 83% found once; its top ten account for about 7%. The specimen sequenced was peripheral blood. The receptors shown here come from a woman aged 40-49 years with COVID-19, enrolled during active disease.

The CDR3 protein is CASSKNRGFESPLHF. In DNA, the CDR3 is TGTGCCAGTAGTAAAAACAGGGGGTTCGAATCACCCCTCCACTTT. The rearrangement links TRBV19 to TRBJ1-6; 8 positions agree with TRBD1. Germline V gene data show CDR1 as LNHDA and CDR2 as SQIVND (reference sequence). This CDR3 comprises 15 residues. V lost 4 bases to trimming and J lost 10 bases; unmatched junction nucleotides: 9. Looking up the rest from reference TRBV19 and TRBJ1-6 gives the full variable domain: DGGITQSPKYLFRKEGQNVTLSCEQNLNHDAMYWYRQDPGQGLRLIYYSQIVNDFQKGDIAEGYSVSREKKESFPLTVTSAQKNPTAFYLCASSKNRGFESPLHFGNGTRLTVT.

The chain has TRBV5-4 and TRBJ1-2; 7 bases fit TRBD1. Unmatched junction bases numbered 7, after V lost 0 bases and J lost 5 bases. CDR1 is SGHNT, CDR2 YYREEE, per germline (reference sequence). This CDR3 region has 15 residues. CDR3 residues: CASSLDLGGVYGYTF. The DNA of the CDR3 is TGTGCCAGCAGCTTGGATTTAGGGGGCGTTTATGGCTACACCTTC.

CDR3 protein: CASSERQGMYEQYF. The DNA of the CDR3 is TGTGCCAGCAGTGAAAGGCAGGGAATGTACGAGCAGTACTTC. The chain links TRBV2 to TRBJ2-7, with D perhaps TRBD1 (5 bases). Trimming cost V 2 bases and J 4 bases, with 12 bases left between them. Germline V gene data show CDR1 as SNHLY and CDR2 as FYNNEI. CDR3 length: 14 residues.

This clone was observed once. The chain has TRBV5-1 and TRBJ1-1; 7 positions agree with TRBD1. The trim removed 5 bases at V and 0 bases at J, leaving 7 bases unmatched. Germline-derived CDR1 and CDR2 are SGHRS and YFSETQ. The CDR3 loop spans 15 amino acids. The CDR3 DNA reads as TGCGCCAGCAGGGCCGGACAGGCCCTGAACACTGAAGCTTTCTTT. Translating it yields CASRAGQALNTEAFF.

The chain joins TRBV6-6 to TRBJ1-4, with D possibly TRBD1 on 5 matching bases. The CDR3 has 14 amino acids. V shed 3 bases and J shed 7 bases, with 12 bases lying between them. The V gene's germline CDR1 is MNHNY and CDR2 SVGAGI (reference sequence). The CDR3 reads CASSYPQGGEKLFF. CDR3 nucleotide sequence: TGTGCCAGCAGTTATCCCCAGGGAGGTGAAAAACTGTTTTTT.